This T cell receptor (beta chain) was sequenced during a study of T-cell memory formation after mild COVID-19. Study at large: Largely donor-specific sequence clusters came from a couple of donors.

Study-wide results and limits: CD4/CD8 balance held among clones contracting day 15 to 85, and later expanders leaned CD4+. Some clones that responded were present in memory (sampled pre-infection), which suggests cross-reactive memory joined.

Notes on this clonotype: Its antigen is undetermined.

The CDR3 runs 15 residues. The V gene lost 0 bases and the J gene lost 2 bases, with 13 bases spanning the gap. Germline-derived CDR1 and CDR2 are GTSNPN and SVGIG (reference sequence). TCRdb reanalysed the 5' RACE reads using MiXCR and keeps one entry per CDR3 protein. The sample contains around 370,000 distinct CDR3 sequences, roughly 21% of which appear only once. This TCR was recovered from an adult woman who had mild COVID-19 (a few samples of this study predate the infection). Cell type and time point are not known. The rearrangement links TRBV30 to TRBJ1-2, with D possibly being TRBD1 (5 bases). Specimen: PBMCs or a T cell subset sorted from them (not recorded which). The CDR3 here is CAWSVRGTPNYGYTF. As DNA, the CDR3 is TGTGCCTGGAGTGTACGAGGGACTCCAAACTATGGCTACACCTTC.